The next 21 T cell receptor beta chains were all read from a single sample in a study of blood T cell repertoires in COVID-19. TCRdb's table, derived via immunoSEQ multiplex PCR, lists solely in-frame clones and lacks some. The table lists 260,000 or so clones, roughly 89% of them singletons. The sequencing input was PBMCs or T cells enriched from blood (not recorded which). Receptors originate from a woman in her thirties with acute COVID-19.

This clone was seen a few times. The CDR3 sequence: CASNQVGVQPQHF. The CDR3, as DNA: TGTGCCAGCAACCAAGTGGGCGTGCAGCCCCAGCATTTT. This chain uses TRBV19 with TRBJ1-5; D is undetermined. This CDR3 contains 13 residues. Germline assignment: CDR1 LNHDA and CDR2 SQIVND (reference sequence). Trimming left V 9 bases short and J 7 bases short, with 16 bases between.

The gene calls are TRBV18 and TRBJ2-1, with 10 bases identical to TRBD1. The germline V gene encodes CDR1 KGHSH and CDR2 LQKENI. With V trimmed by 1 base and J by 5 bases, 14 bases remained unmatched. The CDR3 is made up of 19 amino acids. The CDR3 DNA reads TGTGCCAGCTCACCACTGATAAACTCGCGGGACAGGGGTGACAATGAGCAGTTCTTC. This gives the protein CASSPLINSRDRGDNEQFF.

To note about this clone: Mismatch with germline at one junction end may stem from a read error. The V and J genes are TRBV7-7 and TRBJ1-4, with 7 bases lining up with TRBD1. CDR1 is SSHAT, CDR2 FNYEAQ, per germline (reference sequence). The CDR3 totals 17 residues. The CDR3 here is CASSLAGDSATNEKLFF. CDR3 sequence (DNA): TGTGCTAGCAGCTTAGCCGGGGACAGTGCAACTAATGAAAAACTGTTTTTT.

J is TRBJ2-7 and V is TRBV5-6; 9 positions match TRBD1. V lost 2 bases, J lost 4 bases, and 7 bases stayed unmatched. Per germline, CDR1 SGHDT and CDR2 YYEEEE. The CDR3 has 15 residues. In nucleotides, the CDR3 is TGTGCCAGCAGCTTAGGACAGGGGCTCGCATACGAGCAGTACTTC. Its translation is CASSLGQGLAYEQYF.

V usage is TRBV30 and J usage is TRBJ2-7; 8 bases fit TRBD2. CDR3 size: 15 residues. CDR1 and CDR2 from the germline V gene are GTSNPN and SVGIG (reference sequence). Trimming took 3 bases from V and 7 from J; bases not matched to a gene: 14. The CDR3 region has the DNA TGTGCCTGGAGCCCCCCGGGGGGGGGCAGTGAGGAGCAGTACTTC. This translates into CAWSPPGGGSEEQYF. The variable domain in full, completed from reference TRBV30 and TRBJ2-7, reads SQTIHQWPATLVQPVGSPLSLECTVEGTSNPNLYWYRQAAGRGLQLLFYSVGIGQISSEVPQNLSASRPQDRQFILSSKKLLLSDSGFYLCAWSPPGGGSEEQYFGPGTRLTVT.

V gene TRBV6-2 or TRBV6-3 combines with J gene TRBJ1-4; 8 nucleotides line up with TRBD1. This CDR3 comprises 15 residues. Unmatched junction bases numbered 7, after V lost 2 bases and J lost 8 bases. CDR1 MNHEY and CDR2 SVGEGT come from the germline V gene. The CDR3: CASSYPQGDVEKLFF. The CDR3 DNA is TGTGCCAGCAGTTACCCACAGGGGGACGTCGAAAAACTGTTTTTT.

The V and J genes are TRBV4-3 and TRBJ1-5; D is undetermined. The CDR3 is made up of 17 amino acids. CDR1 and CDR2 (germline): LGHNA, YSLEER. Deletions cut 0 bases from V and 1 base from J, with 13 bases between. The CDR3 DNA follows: TGCGCCAGCAGCCAAGATGTGGGGAGGCCAAGCAATCAGCCCCAGCATTTT. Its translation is CASSQDVGRPSNQPQHF.

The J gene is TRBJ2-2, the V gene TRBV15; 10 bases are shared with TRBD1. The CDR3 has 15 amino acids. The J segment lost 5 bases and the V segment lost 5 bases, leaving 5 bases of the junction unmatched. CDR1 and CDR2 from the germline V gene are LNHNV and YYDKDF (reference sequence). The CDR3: CATSFDRGRTGELFF. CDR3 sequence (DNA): TGTGCCACCAGCTTCGACAGGGGGCGAACCGGGGAGCTGTTTTTT.

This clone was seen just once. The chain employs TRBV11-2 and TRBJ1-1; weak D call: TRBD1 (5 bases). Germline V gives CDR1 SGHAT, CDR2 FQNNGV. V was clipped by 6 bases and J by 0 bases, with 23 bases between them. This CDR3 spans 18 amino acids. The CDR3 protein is CASRKPGGGKGMNTEAFF. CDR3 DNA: TGTGCCAGCAGGAAACCGGGCGGGGGGAAGGGTATGAACACTGAAGCTTTCTTT.

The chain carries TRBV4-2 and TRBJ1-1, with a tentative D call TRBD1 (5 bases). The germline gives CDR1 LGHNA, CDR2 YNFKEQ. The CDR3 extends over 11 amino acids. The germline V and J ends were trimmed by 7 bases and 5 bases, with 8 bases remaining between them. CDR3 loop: CASNRGTEAFF. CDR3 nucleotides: TGTGCCAGCAACCGGGGGACTGAAGCTTTCTTT.

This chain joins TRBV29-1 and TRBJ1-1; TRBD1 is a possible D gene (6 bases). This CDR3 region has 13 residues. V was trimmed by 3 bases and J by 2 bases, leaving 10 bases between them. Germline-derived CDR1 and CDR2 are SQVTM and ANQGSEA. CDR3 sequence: CSVDKGVNTEAFF. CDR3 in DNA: TGCAGCGTTGATAAGGGGGTAAACACTGAAGCTTTCTTT.

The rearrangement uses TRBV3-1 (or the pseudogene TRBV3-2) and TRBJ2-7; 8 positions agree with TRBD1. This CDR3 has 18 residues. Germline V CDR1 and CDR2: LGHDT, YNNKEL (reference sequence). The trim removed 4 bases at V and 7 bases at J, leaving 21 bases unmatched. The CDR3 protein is CASSRQGSSTGRSGEQYF. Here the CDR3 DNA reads TGTGCCAGCAGCCGACAGGGGTCATCGACCGGGCGGTCGGGGGAGCAGTACTTC.

The CDR3 nucleotides read TGTGCCAGCAGCTTAGGGACAGGAGGATACAATCAGCCCCAGCATTTT. Amino acids: CASSLGTGGYNQPQHF. The V call is TRBV7-9, the J call TRBJ1-5; 7 nucleotides match TRBD1. V shed 1 base and J 3 bases; nucleotides not matched to a gene: 6. The CDR3 has 16 amino acids. Germline V gene lookup returns CDR1 SEHNR and CDR2 FQNEAQ (reference sequence).

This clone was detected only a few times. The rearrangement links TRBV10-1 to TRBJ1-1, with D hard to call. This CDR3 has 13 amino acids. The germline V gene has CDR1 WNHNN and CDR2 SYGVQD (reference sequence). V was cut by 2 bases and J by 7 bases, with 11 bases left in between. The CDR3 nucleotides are TGCGCCAGCAGTGAGGTGGAATACAGTGAAGCTTTCTTT. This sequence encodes CASSEVEYSEAFF.

The CDR3 protein is CASLGTGDEKLFF. The CDR3 DNA follows: TGTGCCAGCCTGGGGACAGGGGATGAAAAACTGTTTTTT. The V and J genes are TRBV6-5 and TRBJ1-4, with 10 positions matching TRBD1. The trim removed 8 bases at V and 6 bases at J, leaving 3 bases unmatched. CDR1 MNHEY and CDR2 SVGAGI come from the germline V gene. CDR3 length: 13 amino acids.

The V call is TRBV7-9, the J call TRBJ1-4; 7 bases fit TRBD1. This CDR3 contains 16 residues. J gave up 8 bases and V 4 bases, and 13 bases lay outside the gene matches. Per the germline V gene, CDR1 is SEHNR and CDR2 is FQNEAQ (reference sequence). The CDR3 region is CASSYLMGQMLEKLFF. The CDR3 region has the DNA TGTGCCAGCAGCTACCTTATGGGACAGATGTTAGAAAAACTGTTTTTT.

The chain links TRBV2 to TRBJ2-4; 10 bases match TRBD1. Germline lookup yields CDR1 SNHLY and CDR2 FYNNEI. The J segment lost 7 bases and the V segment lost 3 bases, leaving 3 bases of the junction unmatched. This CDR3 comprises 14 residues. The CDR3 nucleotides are TGTGCCAGCAGTGAGGGGACAGGGGCGAACATTCAGTACTTC. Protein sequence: CASSEGTGANIQYF.

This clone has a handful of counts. This CDR3 reads CASSGQTRITEAFF. In nucleotides, the CDR3 is TGTGCCAGCAGTGGCCAGACACGAATCACTGAAGCTTTCTTT. The chain combines TRBV2 with TRBJ1-1, with no clear D. The V gene lost 4 bases and the J gene lost 4 bases, with 13 bases spanning the gap. Germline V CDR1 and CDR2: SNHLY, FYNNEI. This CDR3 is built from 14 residues.

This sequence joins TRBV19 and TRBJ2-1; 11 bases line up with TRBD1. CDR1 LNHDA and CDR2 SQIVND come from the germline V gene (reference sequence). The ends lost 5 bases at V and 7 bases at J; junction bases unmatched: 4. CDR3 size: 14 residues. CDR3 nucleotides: TGTGCCAGTAGTGCTGGGACAGGGGGGAATGAGCAGTTCTTC. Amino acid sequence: CASSAGTGGNEQFF.

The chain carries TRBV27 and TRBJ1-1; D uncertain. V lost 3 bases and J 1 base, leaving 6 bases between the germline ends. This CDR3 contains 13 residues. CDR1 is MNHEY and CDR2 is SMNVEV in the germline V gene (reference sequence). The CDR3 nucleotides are TGTGCCAGCAGTTTTTGGCAGAACACTGAAGCTTTCTTT. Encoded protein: CASSFWQNTEAFF.

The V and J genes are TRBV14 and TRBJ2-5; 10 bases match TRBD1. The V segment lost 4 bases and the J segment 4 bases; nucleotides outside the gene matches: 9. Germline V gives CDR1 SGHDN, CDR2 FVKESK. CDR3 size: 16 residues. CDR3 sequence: CASSPRDRGFRETQYF. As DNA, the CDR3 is TGTGCCAGCAGCCCCCGGGACAGGGGTTTCCGAGAGACCCAGTACTTC.